This TCR beta chain was sequenced in a study of T cells expressing NK-cell markers (dated by TCRdb to the early 2020s). Turning to the overall study: About 8 donors provided sorted CD3+CD56+NKG2C+, CD3+CD56+NKG2C- and CD3+CD56-NKG2C+ T-cell subsets, whose TCR beta-chain repertoires were profiled. Sequencing of the libraries produced 2 x 150 bp reads on Illumina HiSeq 2000/2500, MiSeq or NextSeq. The study sequenced eight donors, all healthy volunteers chosen at random: three men and five women. Seven of the eight sequenced donors were HCMV-seropositive and one was HCMV-seronegative.

The study at large found these results: Those dominant clonotypes were again the most abundant among CD3+CD56-NKG2C+ cells in a few donors, at roughly 28.3-65%. In several donors, the dominant CD3+CD56+NKG2C+ clonotypes were among the top 10 CD8+ clonotypes and accounted for roughly 1.0-7.0% of CD8+ T cells. Whether the expanded NKG2C-expressing T cell clones were specific for HCMV antigens was left unclear.

Reading the germline V gene gives CDR1 MGHRA and CDR2 YSYEKL. The CDR3 holds 15 amino acids from the cysteine to the phenylalanine. This entry has no DNA. A commercial ELISA kit detecting HCMV-specific IgG in serum was used to determine HCMV serostatus. Peripheral blood mononuclear cells were isolated from blood by Ficoll density gradient centrifugation. In regard to this clonotype: Its antigen remains undetermined.

The sequencer listed for this sample is Illumina HiSeq 2000. TCR beta cDNA libraries were made by 5'RACE template switching that added a universal primer site and unique molecular identifiers. cDNA synthesis was primed from the TCR beta constant segment and was followed by two successive PCR amplification steps. For the original study's pipeline: MIGEC handled demultiplexing of the reads and grouping by UMI, while MiTCR was used to assemble and quantify clonotypes. To exclude erroneous sequences, any TCR cDNA sequence not supported by at least two reads was discarded. The tcR package was used for downstream repertoire analysis, and clonotypes were matched between fractions using CDR3 nucleotide sequence together with V segment. VDJmatch was used to annotate antigen specificity against VDJdb, with one amino acid substitution in CDR3 permitted. After reprocessing by TCRdb, each CDR3 protein sequence is one entry, and no DNA is given. The V and J calls here are based on TCRdb, not the publication. The sample has 300,000 to 500,000 distinct CDR3 sequences on record. Jointly, the top ten make up about 10% of the sample.

The V gene is TRBV4-1 and the J gene is TRBJ2-2; the TCRdb call, TRBD1, lacks DNA for checking. The sequenced material came from blood T cells: a sorted CD56 or NKG2C T cell subset, CD4+ or CD8+ T cells, or bulk PBMC T cells (not recorded which). This TCR came from a woman in her forties or fifties in good health. Donor details come from another sample of the same person, matched by shared clones. For the CDR3, the sequence is CASRPPGQNTGELFF.